This entry lists 20 T cell receptor beta chains sequenced from one sample in a study of CD8 T cells in ankylosing spondylitis. Whole-study findings and limits: In ankylosing spondylitis blood, a motif of eight highly homologous TCR beta variants appeared characteristic.

For these TCRs, the target antigens are not known. TCRdb re-called the 5' RACE reads through MiXCR, storing one row per CDR3 protein. The table shows a few hundred thousand distinct CDR3 sequences, with about a fifth occurring only once. The sample taken for sequencing was blood, either unsorted or a sorted T cell fraction (not recorded which). These receptors all stem from a male donor with ankylosing spondylitis.

This clonotype occurred a few times. The V gene is TRBV20-1, the J gene TRBJ1-1; possible D gene TRBD1, 6 bases. The CDR3 is 12 residues long. Germline-derived CDR1 and CDR2 are DFQATT and SNEGSKA (reference sequence). V was pared by 4 bases and J by 2 bases, with 8 bases between. The CDR3 protein is CSAIRGNTEAFF. The CDR3 DNA reads as TGCAGTGCTATCAGGGGTAACACTGAAGCTTTCTTT.

This clonotype was observed a few times. CDR3 sequence (DNA): TGCGCCAGCAGCTTGGTCTCAGGCACAGATACGCAGTATTTT. This encodes CASSLVSGTDTQYF. The genes are TRBV5-1 and TRBJ2-3; D call uncertain. Germline V gene lookup returns CDR1 SGHRS and CDR2 YFSETQ. V dropped 0 bases and J dropped 1 base, with 6 bases sitting between them. This CDR3 region has 14 residues.

The rearrangement uses TRBV28 and TRBJ2-7; D may be TRBD1 (5 bases). CDR1 and CDR2 (germline): MDHEN, SYDVKM. The ends were cut back, 8 bases at V and 1 base at J, with 6 bases in the middle. The CDR3 length is 11 residues. CDR3 sequence: CASGASYEQYF. CDR3 coding DNA: TGTGCCAGCGGGGCTTCCTACGAGCAGTACTTC.

This chain joins TRBV9 and TRBJ2-1; 8 nucleotides line up with TRBD1. V was pared by 3 bases and J by 2 bases, with 4 bases of the junction left unmatched. CDR3 length equals 15 residues. CDR1 is SGDLS and CDR2 is YYNGEE in the germline V gene. CDR3 sequence (DNA): TGTGCCAGCAGCGGAAGACAGGGGCCCTACAATGAGCAGTTCTTC. Protein sequence: CASSGRQGPYNEQFF. Variable domain in full (rest from reference TRBV9 and TRBJ2-1): DSGVTQTPKHLITATGQRVTLRCSPRSGDLSVYWYQQSLDQGLQFLIQYYNGEERAKGNILERFSAQQFPDLHSELNLSSLELGDSALYFCASSGRQGPYNEQFFGPGTRLTVL.

This clonotype was observed a handful of times. This chain connects TRBV7-2 to TRBJ2-1, with TRBD1 matching 8 bases. Germline CDR1 reads SGHTA; CDR2 reads FQGNSA. The V gene end was trimmed by 4 bases and the J gene end by 7 bases; junction bases not matched to a gene: 3. CDR3 size: 13 residues. The CDR3 nucleotides are TGTGCCAGCAGCTCTAGGACAGGGAATGAGCAGTTCTTC. Protein sequence: CASSSRTGNEQFF.

There are a few counts of this clonotype. The rearrangement uses TRBV11-2 and TRBJ2-2; 7 nucleotides agree with TRBD1. Germline-derived CDR1 and CDR2 are SGHAT and FQNNGV. CDR3 size: 15 residues. Trimming cost V 6 bases and J 6 bases; bases outside gene matches: 10. The chain's CDR3 is CASRPGTAGAGELFF. The CDR3 DNA is TGTGCCAGCAGACCAGGGACAGCCGGGGCCGGGGAGCTGTTTTTT.

This clonotype was detected a few times. The rearrangement links TRBV29-1 to TRBJ2-5; 12 nucleotides align to TRBD2. Losses at the gene ends were 4 bases for V and 1 base for J; bases not matched to a gene: 4. The CDR3 consists of 15 residues. The V gene's germline CDR1 is SQVTM and CDR2 ANQGSEA. CDR3 in amino acids: CSVGRLAGVQETQYF. The CDR3 DNA sequence: TGCAGCGTTGGGAGACTAGCGGGAGTCCAAGAGACCCAGTACTTC.

This chain uses TRBV12-3 or TRBV12-4 with TRBJ1-1; a weak D match, TRBD1 (6 bases). V lost 8 bases and J 6 bases, leaving 16 bases between the germline ends. There are 13 residues in the CDR3. The CDR3 DNA sequence: TGTGCCAGCGACCAGGGACACGGGCCTGAAGCTTTCTTT. This encodes CASDQGHGPEAFF.

This clonotype was counted many times. The chain links TRBV7-6 to TRBJ2-3; weak D call: TRBD2 (6 bases). The CDR3 contains 15 residues. V gave up 2 bases and J gave up 0 bases, with 9 bases separating them. The V gene's germline CDR1 is SGHVS and CDR2 FNYEAQ. CDR3 in amino acids: CASSLLAASTDTQYF. The CDR3 DNA follows: TGTGCCAGCAGCTTATTAGCGGCGAGCACAGATACGCAGTATTTT.

V and J are TRBV5-1 and TRBJ1-4; D gene ambiguous. Germline assignment: CDR1 SGHRS and CDR2 YFSETQ. V lost 1 base and J lost 3, with 10 bases in between. This CDR3 has 15 amino acids. The CDR3 protein is CASSLMSGANEKLFF. CDR3 in DNA: TGCGCCAGCAGCTTGATGTCAGGAGCTAATGAAAAACTGTTTTTT.

This sequence joins TRBV10-2 and TRBJ2-5; 9 positions match TRBD2. The length of the CDR3 is 15 residues. Trimming removed 5 bases from V and 1 base from J; junction bases left unmatched: 5. The germline V gene encodes CDR1 WSHSY and CDR2 SAAADI. This chain's CDR3 is CASSIGGRVQETQYF. The CDR3 DNA follows: TGCGCCAGCAGTATCGGCGGGAGGGTCCAAGAGACCCAGTACTTC.

The chain uses TRBV10-3 and TRBJ1-2; a possible D gene is TRBD1 (5 bases). CDR3 size: 13 residues. Trimming pared 6 bases from V and 6 bases from J, leaving 14 bases between. Germline V gene sequence: CDR1 ENHRY, CDR2 SYGVKD. The CDR3 bases are TGTGCCATCAGGACGGGACCCATCAATGGCTACACCTTC. Translated, it gives CAIRTGPINGYTF.

V gene TRBV27 combines with J gene TRBJ1-1, with D unresolved. The V gene's germline CDR1 is MNHEY and CDR2 SMNVEV (reference sequence). The CDR3 length is 14 residues. The V and J ends lost 0 bases and 4 bases respectively, with 9 bases between them. Here the CDR3 DNA reads TGTGCCAGCAGTTTATCCTTCGTTACCACTGAAGCTTTCTTT. This gives the protein CASSLSFVTTEAFF.

The chain recombines TRBV5-1 with TRBJ1-4; tentatively, D is TRBD1 (5 bases). This CDR3 contains 14 residues. Germline CDR1 and CDR2: SGHRS and YFSETQ. Trimming took off 2 bases at V and 6 bases at J, with 11 bases between the two ends. CDR3 sequence (DNA): TGCGCCAGCAGCTTCTCGGGACGGGATGAAAAACTGTTTTTT. Translation: CASSFSGRDEKLFF.

Only a few counts were recorded for this clonotype. The chain links TRBV29-1 to TRBJ2-1; no definite D call. In germline, CDR1 is SQVTM, CDR2 ANQGSEA. V was pared by 7 bases and J by 0 bases, with 1 base between. CDR3 length: 10 amino acids. The CDR3 here is CSGSYNEQFF. CDR3 DNA sequence: TGCAGCGGCTCCTACAATGAGCAGTTCTTC.

This chain connects TRBV6-5 to TRBJ2-1, with D possibly matching TRBD2 (5 bases). Germline V lookup: CDR1 MNHEY, CDR2 SVGAGI. The CDR3 is 13 amino acids. V was shortened by 2 bases and J by 4 bases, with 6 bases between the two germline ends. The CDR3 loop reads CASSYGLYNEQFF. The CDR3 nucleotides are TGTGCCAGCAGTTACGGACTTTACAATGAGCAGTTCTTC.

This clonotype was observed a handful of times. The CDR3 region is CSVVGRYTEAFF. In DNA form, the CDR3 reads TGCAGCGTTGTAGGGAGGTACACTGAAGCTTTCTTT. The chain is built from TRBV29-1 and TRBJ1-1, with D unresolved. This CDR3 has 12 amino acids. Trimming took off 4 bases at V and 3 bases at J, with 9 bases between the two ends. CDR1 SQVTM and CDR2 ANQGSEA come from the germline V gene.

The gene calls are TRBV29-1 and TRBJ1-6, with 7 bases identical to TRBD1. Germline lookup yields CDR1 SQVTM and CDR2 ANQGSEA. This CDR3 is built from 12 residues. V shed 4 bases, J shed 9 bases, and the junction held 3 bases outside the gene matches. The CDR3 DNA sequence: TGCAGCGTTGGACAGGGAGGTTCACCCCTCCACTTT. It specifies CSVGQGGSPLHF.

Many counts were recorded for this clonotype. This chain links TRBV20-1 with TRBJ2-3; possibly TRBD1 for D (5 bases). V lost 5 bases, J lost 2 bases, and 17 bases lay in between. Germline loops: CDR1 DFQATT, CDR2 SNEGSKA (reference sequence). The CDR3 consists of 15 residues. The DNA for the CDR3 is TGCAGTGCTTACTCTAGGGGAAGGTCCACAGATACGCAGTATTTT. Protein sequence: CSAYSRGRSTDTQYF.

The table lists this clonotype with many counts. The CDR3 reads CASTPHRGISYNEQFF. The CDR3 bases are TGTGCCAGCACCCCCCACCGGGGAATCTCCTACAATGAGCAGTTCTTC. The chain joins TRBV12-3 or TRBV12-4 to TRBJ2-1, with a possible D match to TRBD2 (5 bases). This CDR3 has 16 amino acids. Trimming shortened V by 7 bases and J by 0 bases, and 16 bases separated the two germline ends.